What follows are 24 T cell receptor beta chains derived from one specimen sequenced in a study of identical twins. TCRdb analysed the 5' RACE reads with MiXCR anew, one entry per CDR3 protein. Of about 700,000 distinct CDR3 sequences listed, 8.6% were seen once; the top ten hold about 0.98%. This sample was shared with a second study, whose subject was yellow fever vaccine responses in identical twins.

The specimen sequenced was PBMCs. The receptors originated from a woman between 18 and 30 years old in good health.

The chain combines TRBV14 with TRBJ2-7, with D possibly TRBD2 on 5 matching bases. The V gene's germline CDR1 is SGHDN and CDR2 FVKESK. The CDR3 is 17 residues long. The V gene lost 1 base and the J gene lost 2 bases, with 18 bases spanning the gap. CDR3 sequence (DNA): TGTGCCAGCAGCCAAGGAGGAGCCGGGGTCTTACCCTACGAGCAGTACTTC. Translating gives CASSQGGAGVLPYEQYF.

The chain joins TRBV5-1 to TRBJ2-1; TRBD2 agrees at 12 bases. This CDR3 spans 18 amino acids. CDR1 and CDR2 (germline): SGHRS, YFSETQ. J lost 6 bases, V lost 4 bases, and 14 bases had no gene match. The chain's CDR3 is CASSITSGGLLLGNEQFF. In nucleotides, the CDR3 is TGCGCCAGCAGCATTACTAGCGGGGGGCTCCTACTGGGCAATGAGCAGTTCTTC.

This clonotype was seen a few times. The genes are TRBV13 and TRBJ2-5; possible D gene TRBD1, 5 bases. CDR1 and CDR2 from the germline V gene are PRHDT and FYEKMQ (reference sequence). CDR3 size: 16 residues. Trimming removed 5 bases from V and 5 bases from J, with 21 bases in between. CDR3 sequence (DNA): TGTGCCAGCAGCCGCCCCCCAAGGGGTGGTTGGGAGACCCAGTACTTC. Protein product: CASSRPPRGGWETQYF.

This clonotype was observed at least ten times. The V gene is TRBV6-2 or TRBV6-3, the J gene TRBJ2-7; 7 bases are shared with TRBD2. Germline CDR1 MNHEY, CDR2 SVGEGT. Germline trimming cut 7 bases from V and 2 bases from J; bases unmatched to any gene: 2. The CDR3 length is 12 residues. The CDR3 sequence is CASKGLAYEQYF. The CDR3, as DNA: TGTGCCAGCAAAGGACTAGCCTACGAGCAGTACTTC.

In this sample, this clonotype turned up many times. The V gene is TRBV20-1, the J gene TRBJ2-7, with D perhaps given as TRBD1 or TRBD2 (5 bases each). Looked up from germline, CDR1 is DFQATT and CDR2 is SNEGSKA (reference sequence). The CDR3 loop spans 14 amino acids. V shed 5 bases and J shed 7 bases, with 21 bases lying between them. CDR3 amino acids: CSASVRGRMWEQYF. The CDR3 nucleotides are TGCAGTGCTTCTGTGAGGGGTCGCATGTGGGAGCAGTACTTC.

V gene TRBV5-1 combines with J gene TRBJ2-5; 11 nucleotides align to TRBD1. V lost 0 bases and J lost 2; bases outside the gene matches: 3. The CDR3 loop spans 16 amino acids. Germline V CDR1 and CDR2: SGHRS, YFSETQ. As DNA, the CDR3 is TGCGCCAGCAGCTTGGCGGACAGGGGGCGACAAGAGACCCAGTACTTC. Its translation is CASSLADRGRQETQYF.

The sample holds a few counts of this clonotype. The CDR3 DNA is TGTGCCAGCAGCACAACAGGTTACAATCAGCCCCAGCATTTT. Amino acid sequence: CASSTTGYNQPQHF. This chain connects TRBV12-3 or TRBV12-4 to TRBJ1-5; possible D gene TRBD1, 5 bases. The V and J ends lost 6 bases and 3 bases respectively, with 12 bases between them. CDR3 size: 14 residues.

This clonotype was observed a few times. The chain employs TRBV11-2 and TRBJ1-4; 7 nucleotides match TRBD1. Trimming removed 4 bases from V and 5 bases from J; junction bases left unmatched: 7. This CDR3 contains 15 residues. Germline loops: CDR1 SGHAT, CDR2 FQNNGV. CDR3 DNA sequence: TGTGCCAGCAGCTCCTCGGGACAGACGAATGAAAAACTGTTTTTT. Residues: CASSSSGQTNEKLFF.

The CDR3 sequence: CSARQGAETQYF. CDR3 DNA sequence: TGCAGTGCCAGACAGGGGGCAGAGACCCAGTACTTC. The chain combines TRBV20-1 with TRBJ2-5, with 10 nucleotides matching TRBD1. The CDR3 is made up of 12 amino acids. V was clipped by 6 bases and J by 4 bases; unmatched bases: 2. Germline CDR1 and CDR2: DFQATT and SNEGSKA (reference sequence).

The rearrangement links TRBV11-2 to TRBJ2-7; D gene unclear. CDR1 and CDR2 (germline): SGHAT, FQNNGV. The CDR3 contains 14 residues. Deletions cut 2 bases from V and 3 bases from J, with 11 bases between. The CDR3 here is CASSLIDGVYEQYF. CDR3 nucleotide sequence: TGTGCCAGCAGCTTAATAGACGGAGTCTACGAGCAGTACTTC.

This clonotype was observed a handful of times. The V and J genes are TRBV28 and TRBJ1-5, with 8 nucleotides matching TRBD1. V trimming: 3 bases; J trimming: 6 bases; junction bases outside the gene matches: 1. This CDR3 is built from 13 residues. Germline CDR1 reads MDHEN; CDR2 reads SYDVKM. The CDR3 sequence: CASSFGTGQPQHF. The CDR3 DNA sequence: TGTGCCAGCAGTTTCGGGACAGGTCAGCCCCAGCATTTT. Combining the CDR3 with reference TRBV28 and TRBJ1-5 gives the whole variable domain DVKVTQSSRYLVKRTGEKVFLECVQDMDHENMFWYRQDPGLGLRLIYFSYDVKMKEKGDIPEGYSVSREKKERFSLILESASTNQTSMYLCASSFGTGQPQHFGDGTRLSIL.

This clonotype showed up many times. This chain uses TRBV29-1 with TRBJ1-1; D gene unclear. The ends were cut back, 7 bases at V and 1 base at J, with 13 bases in the middle. Germline loops: CDR1 SQVTM, CDR2 ANQGSEA. The length of the CDR3 is 13 residues. For the CDR3, the DNA is TGCAGCGCCCTACGAAGCGGGAACACTGAAGCTTTCTTT. Its protein product is CSALRSGNTEAFF.

V gene TRBV6-2 or TRBV6-3 combines with J gene TRBJ2-1; 12 bases are shared with TRBD2. The germline V gene has CDR1 MNHEY and CDR2 SVGEGT. J gave up 7 bases and V 0 bases, and 7 bases lay outside the gene matches. The CDR3 runs to 17 residues. The CDR3: CASSYSIATSGGNEQFF. CDR3 bases: TGTGCCAGCAGTTACTCGATAGCTACTAGCGGGGGGAATGAGCAGTTCTTC.

V is TRBV4-3 and J is TRBJ1-1; D unresolved. Germline CDR1 is LGHNA and CDR2 is YSLEER. This CDR3 is 13 amino acids long. The V gene lost 3 bases and the J gene lost 3 bases, with 8 bases spanning the gap. CDR3 region: CASSQQFYTEAFF. DNA for the CDR3: TGCGCCAGCAGCCAGCAGTTCTACACTGAAGCTTTCTTT.

This clonotype was counted ten times or more. V gene TRBV2 combines with J gene TRBJ2-7; D is unclear. V was cut by 3 bases and J by 3 bases, with 15 bases left in between. Looked up from germline, CDR1 is SNHLY and CDR2 is FYNNEI. The CDR3 is made up of 15 amino acids. The CDR3 is CASSEIPEDYYEQYF. The CDR3 coding sequence is TGTGCCAGCAGTGAGATCCCAGAGGATTACTACGAGCAGTACTTC.

This clonotype appeared many times. The chain is built from TRBV7-9 and TRBJ1-5; D is unclear. Germline assignment: CDR1 SEHNR and CDR2 FQNEAQ (reference sequence). The CDR3 extends over 16 amino acids. Trimming removed 5 bases from V and 0 bases from J, with 14 bases in between. The DNA of the CDR3 is TGTGCCAGCAGCCTTGGAACATACGTTAGCAATCAGCCCCAGCATTTT. Encoded protein: CASSLGTYVSNQPQHF.

This clonotype was seen repeatedly, ten times or more. The gene calls are TRBV7-2 and TRBJ1-6, with 7 positions matching TRBD1. Germline assignment: CDR1 SGHTA and CDR2 FQGNSA. The CDR3 contains 14 residues. V was clipped by 5 bases and J by 7 bases; unmatched bases: 5. CDR3 sequence (DNA): TGTGCCAGCAGCCCCGGGACAGTCAATTCACCCCTCCACTTT. Translating gives CASSPGTVNSPLHF. The full variable domain, rest sourced from reference TRBV7-2 and TRBJ1-6, is GAGVSQSPSNKVTEKGKDVELRCDPISGHTALYWYRQSLGQGLEFLIYFQGNSAPDKSGLPSDRFSAERTGGSVSTLTIQRTQQEDSAVYLCASSPGTVNSPLHFGNGTRLTVT.

In its sample, this clonotype was seen many times. This chain joins TRBV7-9 and TRBJ2-3, with D unresolved. V was pared by 6 bases and J by 0 bases, with 7 bases between. Germline V gene data show CDR1 as SEHNR and CDR2 as FQNEAQ (reference sequence). The CDR3 extends over 13 amino acids. This CDR3 is CASSSPSTDTQYF. The CDR3 coding sequence is TGTGCCAGCAGTTCCCCTAGCACAGATACGCAGTATTTT.

The V and J genes are TRBV12-2 and TRBJ2-7; TRBD1, the D gene given by the table, was not confirmed from the DNA. TRBV12-2 is listed as a pseudogene. The CDR3 extends over 16 amino acids. CDR3 DNA: TGTGCAAGTCGCTTACCCGGGGCGGATAAATCCTACGAGCAGTACTTC. As protein: CASRLPGADKSYEQYF.

V usage is TRBV7-8 and J usage is TRBJ1-6; TRBD1 might be the D (5 bases). Germline V gives CDR1 SGHVS, CDR2 FQNEAQ. The V end was cut by 3 bases, the J end by 6 bases, with 12 bases between. The CDR3 is 15 amino acids. CDR3 amino acids: CASSFGREGNSPLHF. The CDR3 coding sequence is TGTGCCAGCAGCTTTGGCAGGGAGGGTAATTCACCCCTCCACTTT.

This clonotype was recorded many times. The chain combines TRBV7-2 with TRBJ2-2; unclear D gene. Per germline, CDR1 SGHTA and CDR2 FQGNSA. The CDR3 loop spans 12 amino acids. The V end lost 5 bases, the J end lost 5 bases, and 6 bases lay between the germline ends. The CDR3 nucleotides read TGTGCCAGCAGCCCTCGGACCGGGGAGCTGTTTTTT. Translated: CASSPRTGELFF.

This clonotype was recorded many times. The rearrangement links TRBV12-3 or TRBV12-4 to TRBJ2-1; 7 bases are a match to TRBD1. This CDR3 spans 15 amino acids. J was trimmed by 9 bases and V by 2 bases; bases with no gene match: 10. CDR3: CASSLRQGVNTEQFF. CDR3 sequence (DNA): TGTGCCAGCAGTTTACGACAGGGTGTTAATACTGAGCAGTTCTTC.

This clonotype has more than one count but fewer than ten. The chain recombines TRBV7-2 with TRBJ2-7; D is unclear. V was clipped by 8 bases and J by 1 base, with 12 bases between them. Germline V gives CDR1 SGHTA, CDR2 FQGNSA. This CDR3 contains 13 residues. The CDR3 region has the DNA TGTGCCAGCCAATCCACGGTTTCCTACGAGCAGTACTTC. It specifies CASQSTVSYEQYF.

This clonotype turned up a few times. The V call is TRBV12-3 or TRBV12-4, the J call TRBJ2-2; no definite D call. The CDR3 consists of 16 residues. Trimming shortened V by 3 bases and J by 0 bases, and 11 bases separated the two germline ends. CDR3 nucleotide sequence: TGTGCCAGCAGTTTTAGTCTAGGTACGAACACCGGGGAGCTGTTTTTT. This translates into CASSFSLGTNTGELFF.